This entry is about one TCR beta chain. Its antigen is unidentified. This specimen belongs to a study of T-cell reconstitution after alpha-beta-depleted transplantation in children. Study-level findings and limits: The origin of high day-60 TCRbeta diversity in some patients lay in surviving recipient T cells and thymic progenitors. Most T-cell counts and diversity one year after the transplant came from T cells that were newly produced.

The CDR3 runs to 14 residues. Germline V gene lookup returns CDR1 SGHRS and CDR2 YFSETQ. Trimming at V came to 7 bases and at J to 5 bases, leaving 10 bases not matched to a gene. During its preparation, the TCRbeta library received unique molecular identifiers. TCRdb re-called the PCR reads through MiXCR, storing one row per CDR3 protein. The sample comprises some 80,000 distinct CDR3 sequences, around 18% of which are singletons, and less than 60% rests with the top ten. The sequence was obtained from a male patient aged 2 to 9 who had a stem cell transplant for acute lymphoblastic leukemia, so the T cells may come from the graft donor. This sample comprised PBMCs, mostly from graft donor cells, obtained 360 days after TCRalphabeta/CD19-depleted stem cell transplant. V is TRBV5-1 and J is TRBJ2-3, with TRBD2 matching over 7 bases. The CDR3 here is CASAEAAGEDTQYF. CDR3 coding DNA: TGCGCCAGCGCCGAGGCGGCGGGAGAAGATACGCAGTATTTT.